The rows below give T cell receptor beta chains drawn from one sample of a study of CD4+ T cells in melanoma. TCRdb's table, derived via immunoSEQ multiplex PCR, lists solely in-frame clones and lacks some. Of about 180 clones in the sample, approximately 79% were seen once. All receptors come from a human donor with melanoma. Each CDR3 is given with its conserved first and last residue. The D gene is left open where the match is weak. Some rows have no size entry. The others give once, few or many, or a class for an expanded clone.

J | size | V | D | CDR3 | DNA
TRBJ2-5 | . | TRBV6-1 | TRBD1 | CASSEEDRVWETQYF | TGTGCCAGCAGTGAAGAAGACAGGGTGTGGGAGACCCAGTACTTC
TRBJ1-4 | few | TRBV4-1 | TRBD1 | CASRDRGGTNEKLFF | TGCGCCAGCAGGGACAGGGGGGGAACTAATGAAAAACTGTTTTTT
TRBJ2-7 | . | TRBV4-2 | . | CASSQAEGLGEQYF | TGTGCCAGCAGCCAAGCGGAGGGTTTGGGCGAGCAGTACTTC
TRBJ1-6 | few | TRBV15 | . | CATSREPGSPLHF | TGTGCCACCAGCAGAGAACCAGGATCACCCCTCCACTTT
TRBJ1-5 | hyperexpanded | TRBV27 | TRBD1 | CASRPRTGRQPQHF | TGTGCCAGCAGACCTCGGACAGGGAGGCAGCCCCAGCATTTT
TRBJ1-2 | . | TRBV5-4 | . | CASSPSYGAGVDGYTF | TGTGCCAGCAGCCCCTCGTACGGGGCAGGGGTGGATGGCTACACCTTC
TRBJ2-1 | . | TRBV6-5 | . | CASSYSRQEPNEQWFF | TGTGCCAGCAGTTACTCTCGACAGGAGCCTAATGAGCAGTGGTTCTTC
TRBJ2-3 | few | TRBV5-4 | . | CASSLGWRGTDTQYF | TGTGCCAGCAGCTTGGGTTGGCGCGGCACAGATACGCAGTATTTT
TRBJ1-2 | . | TRBV11-3 | TRBD1 | CASSLDRAGGDYGYTF | TGTGCCAGCAGCTTAGATAGGGCAGGGGGCGACTATGGCTACACCTTC
TRBJ2-2 | . | TRBV6-5 | . | CASRTGFMNTGELFF | TGTGCCAGCAGAACAGGGTTTATGAACACCGGGGAGCTGTTTTTT
TRBJ1-1 | . | TRBV9 | TRBD1 | CASSVDPTGGLGVAFF | TGTGCCAGCAGCGTAGACCCGACAGGGGGCCTCGGTGTGGCTTTCTTT